These T cell receptor beta chains were read from a single sample in a study of identical twins. TCRdb called the 5' RACE reads again in MiXCR, with one record for every CDR3 protein. Of approximately 150,000 distinct CDR3 sequences in the sample, approximately 3.5% were seen once. The sequenced sample was memory T cells sorted from blood. The receptors derive from a man between 18 and 29 years old in good health. Both conserved end residues are part of each CDR3. A D gene is named only where the DNA matches it firmly.

CDR3aa	v_gene	j_gene	d_gene
CASSFSVPSGGSDTQYF	TRBV5-1	TRBJ2-3	TRBD2
CASSFRGNTGELFF	TRBV19	TRBJ2-2	.
CASSSFRGREETQYF	TRBV7-2	TRBJ2-5	.
CASSYSGSTDTQYF	TRBV6-5	TRBJ2-3	.
CASSYPDVSNEQFF	TRBV6-5	TRBJ2-1	.
CAISGTVEGNYGYTF	TRBV10-3	TRBJ1-2	.
CASSSPVSDTQYF	TRBV7-2	TRBJ2-3	.
CASSPVSRFTDTQYF	TRBV7-2	TRBJ2-3	.
CASRSPGLARGEQYF	TRBV6-1	TRBJ2-7	TRBD2
CASSPPGSYEQYF	TRBV18	TRBJ2-7	.
CASSKTSGSRDTQYF	TRBV2	TRBJ2-3	TRBD2
CASSQQDSYNEQFF	TRBV4-2	TRBJ2-1	.
CASTDRSSYNEQFF	TRBV6-1	TRBJ2-1	TRBD1
CASSLWQGATEAFF	TRBV28	TRBJ1-1	TRBD1
CASRDDNFETQYF	TRBV10-1	TRBJ2-5	.
CASSLNDEQYF	TRBV5-1	TRBJ2-7	.